This TCR beta chain was profiled in a study of blood T cell repertoires in COVID-19. Overall study context: Whether acute or convalescent, the COVID-19 samples came from the United States, Italy and Spain. Sources were T cells, B-cell-depleted T cells, or PBMCs; the material itself was cDNA or gDNA.

The authors' processing: Cell counts per sample came from amplifying reference gene primers. Assay: immunoSEQ multiplex PCR; the TCRdb copy retains only in-frame clones and omits some. D and trimming come from the DNA, and the V and J calls and clone size come from that table. The sample consists of under 500,000 clones, roughly 91% of them appearing once. There are 18 residues in the CDR3. The receptor comes from a woman aged 25 to 39 with acute or convalescent COVID-19. Sequencing was carried out using peripheral blood. V gene TRBV21-1 combines with J gene TRBJ1-4; the table's TRBD1 call for D was not verified on the DNA. TRBV21-1 represents a pseudogene. The CDR3 DNA reads as TGTGCCAGCAGCAAAGTAAAGTGGCCGGGACACCGCAATGAAAAACTGTTTTTT. Protein: CASSKVKWPGHRNEKLFF.